This TCR beta chain emerged from a study of T cells after yellow fever vaccination. Study-level background: When fractions had low cell numbers, they were prepared with SMART-Seq v4 Ultra Low Input. Study findings and constraints: Post-booster samples contained most primary-vaccination clones (about 96% CD4, less than 90% CD8). Relatively few clonotypes were ones that appeared in both CD4 and CD8 compartments.

This clonotype was seen many times. Its antigen is still unknown. UMIs and a universal primer site were added when TCR cDNA was made by 5'RACE template switching. From the 5' RACE reads, TCRdb called clonotypes with MiXCR, one entry per CDR3 protein. The profile shows about 200,000 distinct CDR3 sequences, 2.5% to 3.5% of them singletons. The sequence was collected from a man aged 18 to 30 who received the YFV17D yellow fever vaccine. Specimen: CD4+ T cells sorted from PBMCs, collected 10 days after the yellow fever booster vaccination.

The CDR3 sequence is CATAGNSPLHF. The CDR3 nucleotides are TGTGCCACTGCGGGCAATTCACCCCTCCACTTT. The genes are TRBV2 and TRBJ1-6; D unclear. Germline loops: CDR1 SNHLY, CDR2 FYNNEI. The CDR3 spans 11 residues. V lost 10 bases and J 7 bases, leaving 8 bases between the germline ends.